Below, 32 T cell receptor beta chains from the same sample are listed, as sequenced in a study of T cell responses to AZD1222 COVID-19 vaccine. Assay used: immunoSEQ multiplex PCR; TCRdb lists only in-frame clones, some missing. This sample yields roughly 150,000 clones, of which about nine tenths are seen a single time; about 1.9% belongs to the top ten. The sequences come from peripheral blood, collected on day 0 of AZD1222 vaccination. Source of these receptors: an adult in good health.

The count of this clone is one. V usage is TRBV7-2 and J usage is TRBJ2-7, with D perhaps given as TRBD1 or TRBD2 (5 bases each). There are 11 residues in the CDR3. Between the trimmed V and J ends, which lost 2 bases and 10 bases, there was a span of 9 bases. Germline CDR1 SGHTA, CDR2 FQGNSA. CDR3 in DNA: TGTGCCAGCAGCTTAATGGGGGACCAGTACTTC. This translates into CASSLMGDQYF.

The rearrangement uses TRBV27 and TRBJ1-1; D is possibly TRBD1 (5 bases). Deletions cut 6 bases from V and 0 bases from J, with 8 bases between. The V gene's germline CDR1 is MNHEY and CDR2 SMNVEV (reference sequence). The length of the CDR3 is 13 residues. The CDR3 DNA reads as TGTGCCAGCAGGCAGGGCCTGAACACTGAAGCTTTCTTT. Encoded protein: CASRQGLNTEAFF.

The CDR3 region has the DNA TGTGCCAGCAGCTTGTATATGAACACTGAAGCTTTCTTT. This translates into CASSLYMNTEAFF. The V call is TRBV7-3, the J call TRBJ1-1; D unclear. Germline V gives CDR1 SGHTA, CDR2 FQGTGA. V dropped 3 bases and J dropped 0 bases, with 5 bases sitting between them. There are 13 residues in the CDR3.

The rearrangement links TRBV6-5 to TRBJ1-1, with 10 bases identical to TRBD1. The germline CDR1 and CDR2 sequences are MNHEY and SVGAGI. The length of the CDR3 is 15 residues. V was pared by 8 bases and J by 4 bases, with 10 bases of the junction left unmatched. As DNA, the CDR3 is TGTGCCAGCTCGACAGGGGGCGTCTTGGGCACTGAAGCTTTCTTT. Translated, it gives CASSTGGVLGTEAFF.

The V and J genes are TRBV28 and TRBJ1-3; possibly TRBD1 for D (5 bases). This CDR3 comprises 18 residues. CDR1 MDHEN and CDR2 SYDVKM come from the germline V gene. The V gene lost 2 bases and the J gene lost 0 bases, with 17 bases spanning the gap. The CDR3 spells CASSLGDLQTYSGNTIYF. For the CDR3, the DNA is TGTGCCAGCAGTTTAGGGGACCTTCAAACTTACTCTGGAAACACCATATATTTT.

The rearrangement joins TRBV11-2 to TRBJ1-1, with D maybe TRBD1 (6 bases). V lost 5 bases to trimming and J lost 1 base, with 8 bases between them. Per germline, CDR1 SGHAT and CDR2 FQNNGV. The CDR3 is 13 amino acids. This CDR3 reads CASSGGRNTEAFF. The CDR3 nucleotides are TGTGCCAGCAGCGGGGGGCGGAACACTGAAGCTTTCTTT.

This chain connects TRBV4-3 to TRBJ1-4; D may be TRBD1 (5 bases). V lost 1 base and J lost 8, with 14 bases in between. Per germline, CDR1 LGHNA and CDR2 YSLEER. The CDR3 is 15 amino acids. The CDR3 region is CASSQGLGSGEKLFF. CDR3 DNA: TGCGCCAGCAGCCAAGGGTTAGGGTCAGGGGAAAAACTGTTTTTT.

This clone occurred once. The chain is built from TRBV7-6 and TRBJ1-6; 10 bases are a match to TRBD1. This CDR3 comprises 14 residues. Germline V gene lookup returns CDR1 SGHVS and CDR2 FNYEAQ. J lost 10 bases, V lost 5 bases, and 5 bases had no gene match. CDR3 bases: TGTGCCAGCAGCCCTGGACAGGGGGACTCACCCCTCCACTTT. Translating it yields CASSPGQGDSPLHF.

The chain joins TRBV27 to TRBJ1-2; 8 bases are shared with TRBD1. The CDR3 is 14 residues long. The J segment lost 4 bases and the V segment lost 2 bases, leaving 3 bases of the junction unmatched. Germline CDR1 and CDR2: MNHEY and SMNVEV (reference sequence). In DNA, the CDR3 is TGTGCCAGCAGTTTAGGACAGGGCTTCTATGGCTACACCTTC. It encodes CASSLGQGFYGYTF.

The rearrangement links TRBV12-5 to TRBJ1-1, with D possibly TRBD1 on 6 matching bases. Germline V gives CDR1 LGHNT, CDR2 FRNRAP. V was cut by 3 bases and J by 3 bases, with 11 bases left in between. The CDR3 contains 14 residues. The CDR3: CASGLGGQDTEAFF. The CDR3 nucleotides read TGTGCTAGTGGTTTAGGGGGGCAGGACACTGAAGCTTTCTTT.

This chain joins TRBV28 and TRBJ2-7; D is possibly TRBD1 (6 bases). V shed 6 bases and J shed 2 bases, with 14 bases lying between them. The germline CDR1 and CDR2 sequences are MDHEN and SYDVKM. The CDR3 loop spans 14 amino acids. CDR3 bases: TGTGCCAGCAGGCTCGGCAGGGGCCCCTACGAGCAGTACTTC. Its translation is CASRLGRGPYEQYF.

The chain is built from TRBV15 and TRBJ2-1, with TRBD2 matching over 12 bases. The CDR3 sequence is 14 residues long. CDR1 and CDR2 (germline): LNHNV, YYDKDF (reference sequence). V shed 3 bases and J 8 bases; nucleotides not matched to a gene: 2. In DNA, the CDR3 is TGTGCCACCAGCAGGCGACTAGCGGGGGATGAGCAGTTCTTC. This encodes CATSRRLAGDEQFF. Drawing the rest from reference TRBV15 and TRBJ2-1, the complete variable domain is DAMVIQNPRYQVTQFGKPVTLSCSQTLNHNVMYWYQQKSSQAPKLLFHYYDKDFNNEADTPDNFQSRRPNTSFCFLDIRSPGLGDTAMYLCATSRRLAGDEQFFGPGTRLTVL.

V usage is TRBV14 and J usage is TRBJ1-1; D is undetermined. Germline-derived CDR1 and CDR2 are SGHDN and FVKESK. V lost 2 bases and J 1 base, leaving 14 bases between the germline ends. The CDR3 runs 16 residues. The CDR3, as DNA: TGTGCCAGCAGCCAAATGAGTTTTTTCACGAACACTGAAGCTTTCTTT. As protein: CASSQMSFFTNTEAFF.

The rearrangement uses TRBV7-2 and TRBJ1-1; D is ambiguous. CDR1 is SGHTA, CDR2 FQGNSA, per germline. Trimming cost V 8 bases and J 4 bases, with 17 bases left between them. The CDR3 runs to 14 residues. DNA for the CDR3: TGTGCCAGCTGCCGGCCAGACGAAATCACTGAAGCTTTCTTT. Encoded protein: CASCRPDEITEAFF.

The chain couples TRBV7-9 to TRBJ2-1; D remains ambiguous. Germline V gene data show CDR1 as SEHNR and CDR2 as FQNEAQ (reference sequence). V lost 1 base and J lost 10, with 8 bases in between. The CDR3 loop spans 12 amino acids. CDR3 in amino acids: CASSLVWGEQFF. The CDR3, as DNA: TGTGCCAGCAGCTTAGTTTGGGGAGAGCAGTTCTTC.

This rearrangement joins TRBV6-5 to TRBJ1-6, with D maybe TRBD1 (5 bases). The germline V and J ends were trimmed by 1 base and 0 bases, with 7 bases remaining between them. Germline CDR1 reads MNHEY; CDR2 reads SVGAGI. The length of the CDR3 is 16 residues. The CDR3 region is CASSYLGDSYNSPLHF. CDR3 sequence (DNA): TGTGCCAGCAGTTACTTAGGGGACTCCTATAATTCACCCCTCCACTTT.

The chain has TRBV18 and TRBJ1-1, with TRBD1 as a possible D gene (5 bases). Trimming took 5 bases from V and 9 from J, leaving 22 bases between them. Per germline, CDR1 KGHSH and CDR2 LQKENI. The CDR3 is made up of 15 amino acids. The CDR3 bases are TGTGCCAGCTCAGGACTAACGGGCCAGGGTCGGCAAGCTTTCTTT. It translates to CASSGLTGQGRQAFF.

The gene calls are TRBV6-2 or TRBV6-3 and TRBJ1-2; TRBD1 aligns across 7 bases. Losses at the gene ends were 6 bases for V and 8 bases for J; bases not matched to a gene: 12. Germline assignment: CDR1 MNHEY and CDR2 SVGEGT. The CDR3 is 14 residues long. The CDR3 region is CASSQQAGQRGYTF. The DNA for the CDR3 is TGTGCCAGCAGCCAGCAAGCGGGACAGCGGGGCTACACCTTC.

J is TRBJ1-5 and V is TRBV19; no definite D call. V lost 7 bases to trimming and J lost 5 bases, with 15 bases between them. Germline V gives CDR1 LNHDA, CDR2 SQIVND (reference sequence). The CDR3 runs to 14 residues. The CDR3 bases are TGTGCCAGTACGGAGATACTTGTCGATCAGCCCCAGCATTTT. Translation: CASTEILVDQPQHF.

The V and J genes are TRBV7-2 and TRBJ1-1; D is perhaps TRBD1 (5 bases). Trimming took off 2 bases at V and 2 bases at J, with 12 bases between the two ends. CDR1 is SGHTA, CDR2 FQGNSA, per germline. This CDR3 region has 15 residues. CDR3 sequence: CASSLKRTLNTEAFF. CDR3 nucleotides: TGTGCCAGCAGCTTAAAAAGGACACTAAACACTGAAGCTTTCTTT.

The chain employs TRBV6-1 and TRBJ1-6; D is undetermined. This CDR3 contains 14 residues. Trimming removed 1 base at V and 8 bases at J, with 9 bases between. Germline CDR1 and CDR2: MNHNS and SASEGT. The CDR3 loop is CASSEGRTDSPLHF. CDR3 in DNA: TGTGCCAGCAGTGAAGGGAGGACCGATTCACCCCTCCACTTT.

This sequence joins TRBV25-1 and TRBJ1-6, with D possibly TRBD1 on 6 matching bases. The CDR3 length is 14 residues. The V end lost 4 bases, the J end lost 14 bases, and 18 bases lay between the germline ends. Germline V lookup: CDR1 MGHDK, CDR2 SYGVNS. Written as DNA, the CDR3 is TGTGCCAGCAGTGCAGGGCAGGGGAGTGAGGCCCTCCACTTT. This gives the protein CASSAGQGSEALHF.

J is TRBJ1-1 and V is TRBV7-9; 9 bases map to TRBD1. With V trimmed by 3 bases and J by 4 bases, 6 bases remained unmatched. Per germline, CDR1 SEHNR and CDR2 FQNEAQ (reference sequence). CDR3 length: 15 residues. The CDR3: CASSFPGTGSTEAFF. CDR3 sequence (DNA): TGTGCCAGCAGCTTTCCTGGGACAGGGTCCACTGAAGCTTTCTTT. The variable domain in full, with the rest retrieved from reference TRBV7-9 and TRBJ1-1, is DTGVSQNPRHKITKRGQNVTFRCDPISEHNRLYWYRQTLGQGPEFLTYFQNEAQLEKSRLLSDRFSAERPKGSFSTLEIQRTEQGDSAMYLCASSFPGTGSTEAFFGQGTRLTVV.

The chain recombines TRBV14 with TRBJ2-1; weak D call: TRBD2 (6 bases). This CDR3 region has 13 residues. CDR1 SGHDN and CDR2 FVKESK come from the germline V gene. Trimming took off 6 bases at V and 8 bases at J, with 14 bases between the two ends. CDR3 region: CASSRLGVDEQFF. The DNA for the CDR3 is TGTGCCAGCAGTCGACTAGGCGTCGATGAGCAGTTCTTC.

The chain has TRBV7-9 and TRBJ2-1, with D possibly TRBD2 on 6 matching bases. Germline CDR1 SEHNR, CDR2 FQNEAQ (reference sequence). This CDR3 region has 17 residues. Trimming cost V 10 bases and J 0 bases, with 22 bases left between them. Here the CDR3 reads CANLRFSGESSYNEQFF. The CDR3 nucleotides read TGTGCCAACCTTAGATTTAGCGGTGAGAGCTCCTACAATGAGCAGTTCTTC.

The chain joins TRBV7-2 to TRBJ2-1, with TRBD1 matching 10 bases. V lost 5 bases and J lost 7; bases outside the gene matches: 5. This CDR3 comprises 14 residues. Germline assignment: CDR1 SGHTA and CDR2 FQGNSA. The CDR3 DNA reads as TGTGCCAGCAGCCCTGGGACAGGGGTTAATGAGCAGTTCTTC. It is translated as CASSPGTGVNEQFF.

CDR3 loop: CASSPDLGSPLHF. The CDR3 DNA reads TGTGCCAGCAGTCCGGACCTTGGGTCACCCCTCCACTTT. The chain employs TRBV7-2 and TRBJ1-6; D remains unclear. V lost 6 bases to trimming and J lost 10 bases, with 13 bases between them. The CDR3 is made up of 13 amino acids. CDR1 is SGHTA, CDR2 FQGNSA, per germline.

V usage is TRBV6-1 and J usage is TRBJ1-3; tentative D call: TRBD1 (5 bases). This CDR3 spans 15 amino acids. Looked up from germline, CDR1 is MNHNS and CDR2 is SASEGT. Between the trimmed V and J ends, which lost 3 bases and 4 bases, there was a span of 13 bases. The CDR3 loop reads CASSEKPGAGNTIYF. CDR3 in DNA: TGTGCCAGCAGTGAGAAACCTGGGGCCGGAAACACCATATATTTT.

The rearrangement links TRBV9 to TRBJ1-4; D might be TRBD1 (5 bases). The CDR3 length is 15 residues. The germline V gene encodes CDR1 SGDLS and CDR2 YYNGEE. The germline V and J ends were trimmed by 3 bases and 3 bases, with 12 bases remaining between them. CDR3 DNA sequence: TGTGCCAGCAGCGCGGGGCAGATGGCTAATGAAAAACTGTTTTTT. This gives the protein CASSAGQMANEKLFF.

The chain uses TRBV7-9 and TRBJ2-5, with 12 positions matching TRBD2. CDR1 and CDR2 (germline): SEHNR, FQNEAQ (reference sequence). The CDR3 runs 15 residues. After removal of 5 bases from V and 2 bases from J, the junction contained 3 bases not matched to a gene. The CDR3 loop is CASSPSGRDQETQYF. CDR3 DNA: TGTGCCAGCAGCCCTAGCGGGAGGGATCAAGAGACCCAGTACTTC.

CDR3 sequence reads: CASSLWGTSGSSEQYF. In DNA form, the CDR3 reads TGTGCCAGCAGCTTATGGGGTACTAGCGGGAGCTCCGAGCAGTACTTC. This chain joins TRBV7-2 and TRBJ2-7; 11 bases fit TRBD2. V shed 2 bases and J 6 bases; nucleotides not matched to a gene: 9. This CDR3 is built from 16 residues. The germline V gene has CDR1 SGHTA and CDR2 FQGNSA.

The chain is built from TRBV7-9 and TRBJ2-4; no clear D. Germline V gene lookup returns CDR1 SEHNR and CDR2 FQNEAQ (reference sequence). Trimming cost V 7 bases and J 1 base, with 14 bases left between them. The CDR3 is 15 amino acids. CDR3 in amino acids: CASNLGPGAKNIQYF. In nucleotides, the CDR3 is TGTGCCAGCAACCTGGGCCCTGGGGCCAAAAACATTCAGTACTTC.